This TCR beta chain emerged from a study of shared clonotypes between healthy human individuals. Clones were read by immunoSEQ multiplex PCR, and TCRdb kept only the in-frame ones, dropping some. The repertoire holds 1.5 million to 1.9 million clones, approximately 98% seen once, with around 0.47% in the top ten. CDR3 size: 19 residues. CD4+ cells yielded CD45RA+ naive and CD45RA-negative memory subsets. Source material: naive CD4+ T cells sorted from blood. Subset denoted: CD45RA+ positively selected. The sequence came from a man aged 25 to 45 in good health. V and J are TRBV21-1 and TRBJ2-7; the table's D call, TRBD2, has no DNA check behind it. TRBV21-1 is classified as a pseudogene. CDR3 sequence: CASSKVRTSGREGNYEQYF. As DNA, the CDR3 is TGTGCCAGCAGCAAAGTTCGGACTAGCGGGAGGGAGGGGAACTACGAGCAGTACTTC.